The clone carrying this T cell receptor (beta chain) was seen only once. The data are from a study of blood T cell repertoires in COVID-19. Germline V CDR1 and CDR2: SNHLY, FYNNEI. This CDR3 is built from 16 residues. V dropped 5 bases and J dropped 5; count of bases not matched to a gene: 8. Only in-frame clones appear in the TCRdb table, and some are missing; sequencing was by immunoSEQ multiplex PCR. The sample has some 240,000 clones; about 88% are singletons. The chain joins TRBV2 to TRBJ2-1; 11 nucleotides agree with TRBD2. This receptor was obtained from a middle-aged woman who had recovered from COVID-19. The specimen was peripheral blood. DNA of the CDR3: TGTGCCAGCAGTTCCTTTAGCGGGGGGGGGAACAATGAGCAGTTCTTC. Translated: CASSSFSGGGNNEQFF.